This T cell receptor (beta chain) was profiled in a study of vaccination effects on CD4 cells after COVID-19. Sequencing was preceded by expansion of antigen-specific CD4+ T cells with viral peptide pools in the ViraFEST assay. Scientists isolated CD4+ T cells after a roughly nine-day culture period ended. Participants each got two BNT162b2 or mRNA-1273 vaccine doses. CDR1 is SGHTA, CDR2 FQGTGA, per germline. There are 13 residues in the CDR3. V was trimmed by 5 bases and J by 1 base, leaving 8 bases between them. As concerns this clone: Its antigen is still unknown.

TCRdb's copy holds only in-frame clones and misses some; the assay was immunoSEQ multiplex PCR. The sample has some 61,000 clones, approximately 76% seen once; the top ten hold more than 0.85%. Whole-study results and caveats: Healthy vaccinees had only 1 of 255 vaccine-induced clones cross-react with common cold coronaviruses.

The source is a human donor who received a COVID-19 vaccine. The gene calls are TRBV7-3 and TRBJ1-1, with D unclear. The sequenced sample was CD4+ T cells from PBMCs cultured with HCoV-OC43 spike peptides, obtained after COVID-19 vaccination. Subset described: HCoV-OC43 spike overlapping peptide pool stimulation. The CDR3 sequence is CASSLRGNTEAFF. For the CDR3, the DNA is TGTGCCAGCAGCCTCCGGGGGAACACTGAAGCTTTCTTT.